This TCR beta chain originates from a study of technical replicates of blood from several donors. Libraries were prepared by immunoSEQ multiplex PCR; TCRdb keeps only in-frame clonotypes and omits some of them. The repertoire consists of tens of thousands of clones, with approximately 83% occurring once and the leading ten covering 4.5% to 6%. The CDR3 consists of 16 residues. Germline V gene lookup returns CDR1 MGHRA and CDR2 YSYEKL. Trimming shortened V by 3 bases and J by 7 bases, and 22 bases separated the two germline ends. Specimen: PBMCs. This TCR was recovered from a human donor in good health. Some clones in this sample may be carry-over from other donors' samples. The chain carries TRBV4-1 and TRBJ2-7, with D possibly TRBD2 on 6 matching bases. DNA of the CDR3: TGCGCCAGCAGCCAGTCAACTAGCTCGTCCTTTTATGAGCAGTACTTC. Translation gives CASSQSTSSSFYEQYF.